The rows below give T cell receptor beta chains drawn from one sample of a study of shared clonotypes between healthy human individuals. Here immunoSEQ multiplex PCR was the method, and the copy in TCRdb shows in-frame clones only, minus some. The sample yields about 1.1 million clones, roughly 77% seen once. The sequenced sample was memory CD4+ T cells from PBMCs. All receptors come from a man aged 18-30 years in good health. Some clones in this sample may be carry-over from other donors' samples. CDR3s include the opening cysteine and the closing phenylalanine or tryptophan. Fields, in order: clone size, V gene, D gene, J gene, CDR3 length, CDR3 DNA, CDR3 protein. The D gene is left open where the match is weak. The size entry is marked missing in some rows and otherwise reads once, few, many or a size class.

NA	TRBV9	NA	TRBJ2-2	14	TGTGCCAGCAGCGTATTAGGGGAGGCCGGGGAGCTGTTTTTT	CASSVLGEAGELFF
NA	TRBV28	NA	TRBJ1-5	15	TGTGCCAGCAGACTCGGACCAGGGTACAATCAGCCCCAGCATTTT	CASRLGPGYNQPQHF
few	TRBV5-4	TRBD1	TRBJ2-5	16	TGTGCCAGCAGCTTTCGGACCGGGACAGGGGGGGAGACCCAGTACTTC	CASSFRTGTGGETQYF
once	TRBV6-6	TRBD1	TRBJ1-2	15	TGTGCCAGCAATAACCCGACAGGGCTCTTTTATGGCTACACCTTC	CASNNPTGLFYGYTF
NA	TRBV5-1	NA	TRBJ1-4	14	TGCGCCAGCAGCTTGGCCGAGGCCCCCTCCACACTGTTTTTT	CASSLAEAPSTLFF
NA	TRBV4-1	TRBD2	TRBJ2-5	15	TGCGCCAGCAGCCAATATGCGGGAGTGGGAGAGACCCAGTACTTC	CASSQYAGVGETQYF
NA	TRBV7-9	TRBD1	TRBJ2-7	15	TGTGCCAGCAGCTTATTCCGGGACAGGGTTCTCGAGCAGTACTTC	CASSLFRDRVLEQYF
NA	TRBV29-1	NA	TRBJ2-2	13	TGCAGCGTTGAAATAGGGTTAACCGGGGAGCTGTTTTTT	CSVEIGLTGELFF
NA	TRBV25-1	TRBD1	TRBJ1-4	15	TGTGCCAGCAGCAATATCGACAGGGGGGATGAAAAACTGTTTTTT	CASSNIDRGDEKLFF
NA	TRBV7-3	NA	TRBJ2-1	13	TGTGCCAGCAGCCACCCCGCCTACAATGAGCAGTTCTTC	CASSHPAYNEQFF
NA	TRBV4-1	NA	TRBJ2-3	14	TGCGCCAGCAGCCAAGCGCAGGCTGTACGTACGCAGTATTTT	CASSQAQAVRTQYF
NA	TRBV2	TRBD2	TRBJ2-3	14	TGTGCCAGCAGTGTCGGGGGGGGTACAGATACGCAGTATTTT	CASSVGGGTDTQYF
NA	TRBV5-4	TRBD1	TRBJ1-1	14	TGTGCCAGCAGCCTGGGACAGCCTTCTTCTGAAGCTTTCTTT	CASSLGQPSSEAFF
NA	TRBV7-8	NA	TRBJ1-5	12	TGTGCCAGCAGCTTAGGTGTGCAGCCCCAGCATTTT	CASSLGVQPQHF
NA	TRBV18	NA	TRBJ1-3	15	TGTGCCAGCTCACTGTCGGGGAGCTCTGGAAACACCATATATTTT	CASSLSGSSGNTIYF
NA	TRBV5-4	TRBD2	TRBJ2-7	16	TGTGCCAGCGCGAACGGGGGGTCATGGGGGACCTACGAGCAGTACTTC	CASANGGSWGTYEQYF
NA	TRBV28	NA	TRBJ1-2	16	TGTGCCAGCAGTTTATGGTCGAGACAGTTCGGCTATGGCTACACCTTC	CASSLWSRQFGYGYTF
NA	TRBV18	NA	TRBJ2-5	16	TGTGCCAGCTCACCACTAGGGGCAGGGGCCCAAGAGACCCAGTACTTC	CASSPLGAGAQETQYF
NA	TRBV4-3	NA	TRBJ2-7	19	TGCGCCAGCAGCCAAGATTATAGTAGGGGCTGGCAGGGGTTCTACGAGCAGTACTTC	CASSQDYSRGWQGFYEQYF
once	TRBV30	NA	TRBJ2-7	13	TGTGCCTGGAGTGCGGGGCGCTCCTACGAGCAGTACTTC	CAWSAGRSYEQYF
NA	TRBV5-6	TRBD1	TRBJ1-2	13	TGTGCCAGCAGCCGAGGGACAGTCTATGGCTACACCTTC	CASSRGTVYGYTF
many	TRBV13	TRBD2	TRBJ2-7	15	TGTGCCAGCAGCTTAGCTCTAGCGGGAGACTACGAGCAGTACTTC	CASSLALAGDYEQYF
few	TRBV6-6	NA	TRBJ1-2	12	TGTGCCAGTTTCCGGGACGGGCTTGGCTACACCTTC	CASFRDGLGYTF
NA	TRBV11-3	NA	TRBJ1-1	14	TGTGCCAGCAGCTTAGGGCCAGGGGACACTGAAGCTTTCTTT	CASSLGPGDTEAFF